The clone carrying this T cell receptor beta chain has just one count. Its antigen is still unknown. TCRdb keeps only in-frame clones here, not all; method: immunoSEQ multiplex PCR. This repertoire shows tens of thousands of clones, 91% found once; its top ten account for 0.7%. This sample was included in a study of Tregs in tolerant kidney transplant recipients. General study results and limits: Activated donor B cell expansion appeared to reveal the most relevant donor-specific TCRbeta repertoire. Validation in larger populations is needed because few patients were studied. Biological reproducibility was not directly addressed, but technical replication error appeared minimal.

Germline CDR1 and CDR2: ENHRY and SYGVKD. The CDR3 sequence is 13 residues long. Trimming cost V 8 bases and J 0 bases, with 10 bases left between them. The chain carries TRBV10-3 and TRBJ1-1; D gene ambiguous. The TCR comes from a human donor in good health. Material for sequencing was Tregs from blood. Here the CDR3 DNA reads TGTGCCATCGGACGGGCTATGAACACTGAAGCTTTCTTT. Translating it yields CAIGRAMNTEAFF.